Listed here are 22 T cell receptor beta chains from one sample, sequenced in a study of cytomegalovirus exposure and HLA in healthy donors. Vbeta (60) and Jbeta (13) primers were used in the PCR. TCRdb's table, derived via immunoSEQ multiplex PCR, lists solely in-frame clones and lacks some. The data hold 150,000 to 180,000 clones, with 60% to 85% observed a single time. The sequenced sample consisted of PBMCs. All receptors derive from a woman in her thirties or forties in good health and CMV-seronegative.

This sequence joins TRBV30 and TRBJ1-1; D is ambiguous. The CDR3 sequence is 13 residues long. CDR1 GTSNPN and CDR2 SVGIG come from the germline V gene (reference sequence). V shed 1 base and J shed 1 base, with 7 bases lying between them. The CDR3 reads CAWSDSWNTEAFF. CDR3 nucleotides: TGTGCCTGGAGTGACAGTTGGAACACTGAAGCTTTCTTT.

The chain couples TRBV4-2 to TRBJ2-7, with 8 bases matching TRBD1. The CDR3 sequence is 15 residues long. After removal of 3 bases from V and 0 bases from J, the junction contained 4 bases not matched to a gene. In germline, CDR1 is LGHNA, CDR2 YNFKEQ. The CDR3 reads CASSQDDRGSYEQYF. The CDR3 nucleotides read TGTGCCAGCAGCCAGGATGACAGGGGCTCCTACGAGCAGTACTTC.

This chain links TRBV12-5 with TRBJ1-4; perhaps TRBD1 as D (5 bases). Trimming shortened V by 6 bases and J by 0 bases, and 11 bases separated the two germline ends. The CDR3 loop spans 15 amino acids. Per germline, CDR1 LGHNT and CDR2 FRNRAP. CDR3 loop: CASGPGGATNEKLFF. As DNA, the CDR3 is TGTGCTAGTGGCCCCGGGGGTGCAACTAATGAAAAACTGTTTTTT.

The chain links TRBV28 to TRBJ2-7; 10 bases are shared with TRBD2. Germline V gives CDR1 MDHEN, CDR2 SYDVKM. V lost 4 bases, J lost 1 base, and 4 bases stayed unmatched. The length of the CDR3 is 15 residues. Here the CDR3 DNA reads TGTGCCAGCAGTTCTCCTAGCGGGGGATCCTACGAGCAGTACTTC. It is translated as CASSSPSGGSYEQYF.

This clone was seen only a few times. The chain is built from TRBV5-4 and TRBJ1-1, with 7 positions matching TRBD1. The CDR3 sequence is 15 residues long. The trim removed 0 bases at V and 2 bases at J, leaving 4 bases unmatched. Germline V gene sequence: CDR1 SGHNT, CDR2 YYREEE (reference sequence). The CDR3 nucleotides read TGTGCCAGCAGCTTGGCCACAGGGGTAAACACTGAAGCTTTCTTT. Translating it yields CASSLATGVNTEAFF.

The chain uses TRBV6-1 and TRBJ2-6; TRBD2 matches at 8 bases. Trimming removed 8 bases from V and 0 bases from J; junction bases left unmatched: 3. The CDR3 loop spans 15 amino acids. Germline-derived CDR1 and CDR2 are MNHNS and SASEGT. CDR3 bases: TGTGCCAGCCGGGAGGGGGACTCTGGGGCCAACGTCCTGACTTTC. This sequence encodes CASREGDSGANVLTF.

The rearrangement joins TRBV27 to TRBJ1-1; 7 positions match TRBD1. The CDR3 runs 14 residues. After removal of 5 bases from V and 3 bases from J, the junction contained 6 bases not matched to a gene. Germline V gives CDR1 MNHEY, CDR2 SMNVEV (reference sequence). The CDR3 sequence: CASSHSTGYTEAFF. Here the CDR3 DNA reads TGTGCCAGCAGTCACTCGACAGGGTACACTGAAGCTTTCTTT.

The chain recombines TRBV5-4 with TRBJ1-2; the match to TRBD1 covers 7 bases. CDR1 is SGHNT, CDR2 YYREEE, per germline (reference sequence). Trimming removed 3 bases from V and 3 bases from J; junction bases left unmatched: 2. The CDR3 length is 13 residues. The CDR3 sequence is CASSYGQDYGYTF. CDR3 in DNA: TGTGCCAGCAGCTACGGACAGGACTATGGCTACACCTTC.

This chain uses TRBV6-6 with TRBJ1-2; 10 positions match TRBD1. With V trimmed by 5 bases and J by 2 bases, 8 bases remained unmatched. Germline CDR1 reads MNHNY; CDR2 reads SVGAGI (reference sequence). The CDR3 has 16 residues. CDR3 sequence reads: CASSPGTGARNYGYTF. The CDR3 DNA follows: TGTGCCAGCAGTCCCGGGACAGGGGCGAGGAACTATGGCTACACCTTC.

The chain links TRBV5-1 to TRBJ1-3; D uncertain. The CDR3 contains 13 residues. V was trimmed by 0 bases and J by 7 bases, leaving 8 bases between them. Germline assignment: CDR1 SGHRS and CDR2 YFSETQ. The CDR3 bases are TGCGCCAGCAGCTTGGGTGGAGGGAACACCATATATTTT. Amino acid sequence: CASSLGGGNTIYF.

This clone was detected only a few times. V is TRBV6-5 and J is TRBJ2-7; D is possibly TRBD2 (5 bases). This CDR3 is built from 16 residues. Germline CDR1 MNHEY, CDR2 SVGAGI. Trimming took 0 bases from V and 3 from J, leaving 15 bases between them. CDR3 DNA: TGTGCCAGCAGTTACTCGACCCCCGGGGTGGGCTACGAGCAGTACTTC. It encodes CASSYSTPGVGYEQYF.

This sequence joins TRBV30 and TRBJ2-5; 7 bases are shared with TRBD1. Trimming took 4 bases from V and 4 from J; bases not matched to a gene: 3. The germline V gene encodes CDR1 GTSNPN and CDR2 SVGIG (reference sequence). CDR3 size: 12 residues. CDR3 region: CAWNRGLETQYF. The CDR3 DNA is TGTGCCTGGAACAGGGGATTAGAGACCCAGTACTTC.

V gene TRBV5-1 combines with J gene TRBJ2-3; D is perhaps TRBD2 (6 bases). The CDR3 has 14 residues. V was trimmed by 4 bases and J by 4 bases, leaving 13 bases between them. Germline V gives CDR1 SGHRS, CDR2 YFSETQ. The CDR3 sequence is CASSPGSSADTQYF. CDR3 sequence (DNA): TGCGCCAGCAGCCCCGGGAGTAGCGCAGATACGCAGTATTTT.

This chain links TRBV7-8 with TRBJ1-5, with D possibly being TRBD1 (5 bases). CDR3 length equals 16 residues. Germline V lookup: CDR1 SGHVS, CDR2 FQNEAQ. Trimming took off 5 bases at V and 0 bases at J, with 14 bases between the two ends. The DNA for the CDR3 is TGTGCCAGCAGCAAAACGACAGTTTATAGCAATCAGCCCCAGCATTTT. It encodes CASSKTTVYSNQPQHF.

The V call is TRBV5-1, the J call TRBJ1-1, with 8 bases aligning to TRBD1. This CDR3 contains 14 residues. Trimming at V came to 4 bases and at J to 3 bases, leaving 5 bases not matched to a gene. The V gene's germline CDR1 is SGHRS and CDR2 YFSETQ. CDR3 sequence (DNA): TGCGCCAGCAGCCCTGGGACAGGCCACACTGAAGCTTTCTTT. This sequence encodes CASSPGTGHTEAFF.

CDR3 coding DNA: TGTGCCAGCAGTTTATTTGCCGGGACAGGCCCTAATGAAAAACTGTTTTTT. Translating it yields CASSLFAGTGPNEKLFF. The chain employs TRBV28 and TRBJ1-4, with 8 bases that match TRBD1. Trimming removed 1 base from V and 3 bases from J; junction bases left unmatched: 7. The CDR3 is 17 amino acids. Germline values: CDR1 MDHEN, CDR2 SYDVKM.

This clone was detected only once. The chain joins TRBV6-5 to TRBJ2-7, with D maybe TRBD2 (6 bases). V lost 7 bases and J 5 bases, leaving 15 bases between the germline ends. The CDR3 runs 13 residues. CDR1 MNHEY and CDR2 SVGAGI come from the germline V gene. CDR3 nucleotides: TGTGCCAGCACCCGGGGGAAGACCGACGAGCAGTACTTC. Its protein product is CASTRGKTDEQYF.

The rearrangement uses TRBV5-4 and TRBJ1-1; possibly TRBD1 for D (5 bases). The germline V gene encodes CDR1 SGHNT and CDR2 YYREEE (reference sequence). The CDR3 is 14 residues long. Deletions cut 0 bases from V and 5 bases from J, with 11 bases between. Here the CDR3 reads CASSLGQGKTEAFF. The CDR3 bases are TGTGCCAGCAGCTTGGGCCAGGGAAAGACTGAAGCTTTCTTT.

This clone was seen a single time. The J gene is TRBJ1-1, the V gene TRBV6-6; D not resolved. CDR1 is MNHNY, CDR2 SVGAGI, per germline (reference sequence). The CDR3 covers 15 residues. V shed 2 bases and J shed 4 bases, with 14 bases lying between them. CDR3 sequence reads: CASSYVVTGVTEAFF. CDR3 coding DNA: TGTGCCAGCAGTTACGTGGTAACCGGGGTCACTGAAGCTTTCTTT.

The CDR3: CASIDGGRYEQYF. In DNA, the CDR3 is TGTGCCAGCATAGACGGCGGGCGCTACGAGCAGTACTTC. The chain has TRBV6-1 and TRBJ2-7, with D tentatively TRBD2 (5 bases). Germline CDR1 and CDR2: MNHNS and SASEGT. V was shortened by 7 bases and J by 3 bases, with 13 bases between the two germline ends. The CDR3 consists of 13 residues.

This chain connects TRBV6-4 to TRBJ2-3; TRBD2 matches at 12 bases. The CDR3 length is 16 residues. The germline gives CDR1 MRHNA, CDR2 SNTAGT. J gave up 3 bases and V 3 bases, and 4 bases lay outside the gene matches. This chain's CDR3 is CASSEASGGATDTQYF. CDR3 sequence (DNA): TGTGCCAGCAGTGAGGCTAGCGGGGGGGCGACAGATACGCAGTATTTT.

Notes on this clone: One end of the junction does not line up with germline, which may come from a read error. V usage is TRBV11-3 and J usage is TRBJ2-5; D gene ambiguous. CDR3 length: 8 residues. Looked up from germline, CDR1 is SGHNT and CDR2 is YENEEA. CDR3 loop: CASSFKNF. The CDR3 DNA reads as TGTGCCAGCAGCTTTAAAAACTTC.